Shown below are 10 T cell receptor beta chains from a single sample sequenced in a study of CDR3 diversity in severe acne (dated by TCRdb to the late 2010s). The library was produced with PCR. The reads were generated on an Illumina HiSeq 2000. The public reads were run again by TCRdb, first through fastp at Q25 and then through MiXCR, and only productive beta chains were kept. All rows with the same CDR3 protein become a single entry with the most common DNA and genes. In this sample the table shows 85,000 to 120,000 distinct CDR3 sequences, roughly half of which occur a single time. 9.5% to 15% of the sample is taken by the ten largest. The specimen sequenced was blood. These receptor sequences come from a male donor with acne.

The chain is built from TRBV13 and TRBJ2-7; 13 bases are shared with TRBD2. CDR1 is PRHDT, CDR2 FYEKMQ, per germline (reference sequence). There are 17 residues in the CDR3. The J segment lost 9 bases and the V segment lost 5 bases, leaving 16 bases of the junction unmatched. The CDR3: CASSHGTSGTSPRVQYF. In nucleotides, the CDR3 is TGTGCCAGCAGCCACGGGACTAGCGGGACTAGCCCGCGTGTGCAGTACTTC.

About this clonotype itself: One base away lies a much larger clone, so this may be a sequencing read error. The genes are TRBV4-2 and TRBJ2-3; D unresolved. The CDR3 has 13 amino acids. Germline V gene data show CDR1 as LGHNA and CDR2 as YNFKEQ. DNA for the CDR3: TGTGCCGGCAGCCAAGACCTCACAGATACGCAGTATTTT. Its protein product is CAGSQDLTDTQYF.

This chain uses TRBV20-1 with TRBJ2-2; D remains ambiguous. V lost 0 bases to trimming and J lost 6 bases, with 14 bases between them. Germline CDR1 is DFQATT and CDR2 is SNEGSKA (reference sequence). This CDR3 contains 15 residues. The CDR3: CSARDLKESPGELFF. The CDR3, as DNA: TGCAGTGCTAGAGACTTGAAAGAGAGTCCCGGGGAGCTGTTTTTT.

V gene TRBV7-2 combines with J gene TRBJ1-2; D perhaps matches TRBD1 (5 bases). The CDR3 has 16 amino acids. Germline V lookup: CDR1 SGHTA, CDR2 FQGNSA. The V end was cut by 1 base, the J end by 4 bases, with 16 bases between. The DNA of the CDR3 is TGTGCCAGCAGCTTAGGAGGGGCTTCTTCGGGCTATGGCTACACCTTC. This gives the protein CASSLGGASSGYGYTF.

The chain combines TRBV19 with TRBJ2-6; D is unresolved. The CDR3 runs 16 residues. Germline V gene lookup returns CDR1 LNHDA and CDR2 SQIVND (reference sequence). V was shortened by 6 bases and J by 0 bases, with 12 bases between the two germline ends. The CDR3 sequence is CASSPPTYSGANVLTF. The CDR3 nucleotides are TGTGCCAGTAGCCCACCAACTTACTCTGGGGCCAACGTCCTGACTTTC.

V usage is TRBV6-5 and J usage is TRBJ2-1; 7 nucleotides agree with TRBD2. The CDR3 contains 14 residues. From germline, CDR1 is MNHEY and CDR2 SVGAGI. The V gene end was trimmed by 2 bases and the J gene end by 2 bases; junction bases not matched to a gene: 0. CDR3 in amino acids: CASSYGGAYNEQFF. CDR3 in DNA: TGTGCCAGCAGTTACGGGGGGGCCTACAATGAGCAGTTCTTC.

The chain carries TRBV24-1 and TRBJ2-5, with TRBD1 identical over 7 bases. The CDR3 runs 15 residues. Germline V gene lookup returns CDR1 KGHDR and CDR2 SFDVKD. Trimming took 3 bases from V and 5 from J; bases not matched to a gene: 8. The CDR3 DNA reads TGTGCCACCAGTGATAACGACAGGGTTGTGGAGACCCAGTACTTC. Protein sequence: CATSDNDRVVETQYF.

The rearrangement links TRBV12-3 or TRBV12-4 to TRBJ2-3; tentative D call: TRBD2 (5 bases). The CDR3 totals 12 residues. Trimming took 3 bases from V and 4 from J, leaving 5 bases between them. The CDR3 here is CASSLGADTQYF. For the CDR3, the DNA is TGTGCCAGCAGTTTGGGAGCAGATACGCAGTATTTT.

In this sample, this clonotype turned up a few times. This chain joins TRBV2 and TRBJ2-7; 7 nucleotides agree with TRBD1. The germline CDR1 and CDR2 sequences are SNHLY and FYNNEI. The CDR3 has 13 amino acids. V lost 3 bases to trimming and J lost 7 bases; unmatched junction nucleotides: 6. CDR3 in DNA: TGTGCCAGCAGTGAGGGACAGACCAGGGAGCAGTACTTC. Translation: CASSEGQTREQYF.

This clonotype occurred many times. The chain uses TRBV6-1 and TRBJ1-2; a possible D gene is TRBD1 (6 bases). The germline CDR1 and CDR2 sequences are MNHNS and SASEGT. This CDR3 is 15 amino acids long. V shed 6 bases and J shed 4 bases, with 18 bases lying between them. CDR3 in amino acids: CASRTLSTGPYGYTF. The DNA for the CDR3 is TGTGCCAGCAGGACCCTCTCGACAGGCCCCTATGGCTACACCTTC.